Following are 6 T cell receptor beta chains from one sample sequenced in a study of OX40 agonist ivuxolimab in advanced cancers. Repertoires were generated with immunoSEQ multiplex PCR, while TCRdb's copy carries only in-frame clones and drops some. The sample gives some 37,000 clones, roughly four fifths of which show up once; 1.9% is in the top ten. The material was CD4+ or CD8+ T cells sorted from blood, obtained in a trial of the OX40 agonist ivuxolimab. The receptors originated from an adult with an advanced solid tumor such as melanoma, head and neck, liver or kidney cancer.

J is TRBJ2-7 and V is TRBV6-6; D possibly matches TRBD1 or TRBD2 (5 bases each). The CDR3 length is 13 residues. Deletions cut 5 bases from V and 3 bases from J, with 11 bases between. Looked up from germline, CDR1 is MNHNY and CDR2 is SVGAGI (reference sequence). The CDR3, as DNA: TGTGCCAGCAGTGGGGGAGATTACTACGAGCAGTACTTC. This encodes CASSGGDYYEQYF.

This clone was seen a single time. V and J are TRBV30 and TRBJ2-7; 10 nucleotides line up with TRBD1. The CDR3 covers 14 residues. Trimming at V came to 5 bases and at J to 5 bases, leaving 9 bases not matched to a gene. Germline V gene sequence: CDR1 GTSNPN, CDR2 SVGIG (reference sequence). As DNA, the CDR3 is TGTGCCTGGGAAAGACAGGGGGCATCTAACGAGCAGTACTTC. Amino acids: CAWERQGASNEQYF.

This chain connects TRBV19 to TRBJ2-5, with D unresolved. CDR1 and CDR2 from the germline V gene are LNHDA and SQIVND (reference sequence). The V end was cut by 5 bases, the J end by 5 bases, with 9 bases between. The CDR3 sequence is 12 residues long. This chain's CDR3 is CASSGARETQYF. As DNA, the CDR3 is TGTGCCAGTAGTGGAGCCCGGGAGACCCAGTACTTC.

The J gene is TRBJ2-7, the V gene TRBV4-1, with D possibly matching TRBD2 (6 bases). Trimming left V 2 bases short and J 7 bases short, with 12 bases between. The CDR3 has 13 residues. CDR1 MGHRA and CDR2 YSYEKL come from the germline V gene. CDR3 coding DNA: TGCGCCAGCAGCCAAATTATGGGGAGGGAGCAGTACTTC. It specifies CASSQIMGREQYF.

The CDR3 region is CATSDGLNTEAFF. The CDR3 nucleotides read TGCGCCACCTCGGACGGACTGAACACTGAAGCTTTCTTT. The chain carries TRBV10-1 and TRBJ1-1; D is uncertain. V was cut by 10 bases and J by 0 bases, with 12 bases left in between. CDR1 and CDR2 from the germline V gene are WNHNN and SYGVQD (reference sequence). The CDR3 has 13 residues.

The rearrangement joins TRBV28 to TRBJ2-6, with a possible D match to TRBD2 (5 bases). The germline gives CDR1 MDHEN, CDR2 SYDVKM. The CDR3 length is 14 residues. V shed 6 bases and J shed 3 bases, with 9 bases lying between them. CDR3 loop: CASRLGSGANVLTF. The CDR3 DNA is TGTGCCAGCAGACTTGGGAGTGGGGCCAACGTCCTGACTTTC.